This T cell receptor (beta chain) was sequenced in a study of response to subunit inactivated influenza vaccine. From the RT-PCR reads, TCRdb called clonotypes with MiXCR, one entry per CDR3 protein. The sample shows more than 600,000 distinct CDR3 sequences, less than 20% of them seen only once. Per the germline V gene, CDR1 is DFQATT and CDR2 is SNEGSKA (reference sequence). With 0 bases removed from V and 10 bases from J, the gap between germline ends came to 22 bases. The CDR3 contains 16 residues. This clonotype was observed a few times. The chain couples TRBV20-1 to TRBJ2-1; D gene ambiguous. This receptor was obtained from a man over 45 who received an inactivated influenza vaccine. The sample was PBMCs from blood, taken less than 6 days after vaccination. CDR3 DNA sequence: TGCAGTGCTAGAGATAGGACCTACACGGCTTCAAACGAGCAGTTCTTC. Amino acid sequence: CSARDRTYTASNEQFF.